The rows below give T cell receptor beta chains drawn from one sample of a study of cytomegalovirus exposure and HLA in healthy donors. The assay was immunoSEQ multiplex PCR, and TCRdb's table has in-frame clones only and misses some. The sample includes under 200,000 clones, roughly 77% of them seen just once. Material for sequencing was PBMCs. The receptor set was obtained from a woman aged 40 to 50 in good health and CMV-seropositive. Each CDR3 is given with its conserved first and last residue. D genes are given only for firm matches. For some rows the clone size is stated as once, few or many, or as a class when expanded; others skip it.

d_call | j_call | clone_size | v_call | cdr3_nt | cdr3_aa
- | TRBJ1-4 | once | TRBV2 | TGTGCCAGCAACCCCACGGGACTCCTTAATGAAAAACTGTTTTTT | CASNPTGLLNEKLFF
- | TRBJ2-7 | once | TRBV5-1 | TGCGCCAGCACCAAGCGGCTGAATGGATACGAGCAGTACTTC | CASTKRLNGYEQYF
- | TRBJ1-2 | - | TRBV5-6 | TGTGCCAGCAGCTTGGCCGGAGGGGTGGGTGGCTACACCTTC | CASSLAGGVGGYTF
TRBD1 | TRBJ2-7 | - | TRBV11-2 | TGTGCCAGCAGCACGGGACAGCCCTACGAGCAGTACTTC | CASSTGQPYEQYF
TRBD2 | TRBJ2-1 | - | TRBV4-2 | TGTGCCAGCAGCCAAGAGCCTAGCGGGGCCTACAATGAGCAGTTCTTC | CASSQEPSGAYNEQFF
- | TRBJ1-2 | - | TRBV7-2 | TGTGCCAGCAGCTTAACCAGGGATGATGGCTACACCTTC | CASSLTRDDGYTF
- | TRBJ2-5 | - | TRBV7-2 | TGTGCCAGCAGCTTGTTTGCAGGGGAGCAAGAGACCCAGTACTTC | CASSLFAGEQETQYF
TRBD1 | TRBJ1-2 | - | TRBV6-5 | TGTGCCAGCAGCGGGACAGCCACTCTTGGCTACACCTTC | CASSGTATLGYTF
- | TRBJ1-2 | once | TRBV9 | TGTGCCAGCAGCGTAGATCCGGGGTCCTATGGCTACACCTTC | CASSVDPGSYGYTF
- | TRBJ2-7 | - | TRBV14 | TGTGCCAGCAGGTCGGACTCCAAAGACATCGACGAGCAGTACTTC | CASRSDSKDIDEQYF
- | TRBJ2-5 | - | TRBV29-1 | TGCAGCGTTTCGCGGTCCAGCCTAGACGGGACCCAGTACTTC | CSVSRSSLDGTQYF
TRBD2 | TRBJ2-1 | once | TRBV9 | TGTGCCAGCAGCCCGGGGACTAGCGGGACCCTCTCCTACAATGAGCAGTTCTTC | CASSPGTSGTLSYNEQFF
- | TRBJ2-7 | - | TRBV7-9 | TGTTCCAGCAGCTTAGTAGGGGACGAGCAGTACTTC | CSSSLVGDEQYF
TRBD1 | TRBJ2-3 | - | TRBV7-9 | TGTGCCAGCAGCTTCTTACCCGGGACAGGGGATTCAGATACGCAGTATTTT | CASSFLPGTGDSDTQYF
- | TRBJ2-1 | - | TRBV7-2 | TGTGCCAGCAGCTTGACTAGGATGGATGAGCAGTTCTTC | CASSLTRMDEQFF